This T cell receptor beta chain was retrieved from a study of identifying expanded T cells in peripheral blood. Study-wide results and limits: Roughly 1.2 clones differed between technical replicates, versus approximately 17 and 20 over time. Across healthy donors, higher total template counts meant significantly greater two-week count variance.

The V gene's germline CDR1 is SGHTS and CDR2 YDEGEE. The CDR3 has 15 residues. Between the trimmed V and J ends, which lost 0 bases and 0 bases, there was a span of 7 bases. Note on this clone: No antigen is known for it.

TCRdb keeps only in-frame clones here, not all; method: immunoSEQ multiplex PCR. This sample yields about 100,000 clones, of which approximately 88% are seen a single time; less than 15% belongs to the top ten. Collection occurred without any documented infections or immune events in donors. The sequencing input was blood. The chain combines TRBV5-8 with TRBJ1-5; D unresolved. The TCR sequence derives from a person aged 18 to 70 in good health. The CDR3: CASSLVYYSNQPQHF. DNA of the CDR3: TGTGCCAGCAGCTTGGTTTATTATAGCAATCAGCCCCAGCATTTT.